This T cell receptor (beta chain) was identified during a study of T-cell memory formation after mild COVID-19. Broader study findings: Contracting clones from day 15 to 85 showed balanced CD4/CD8; later expanders favored CD4+.

A 5'RACE reaction primed in the constant segment made cDNA libraries of TCR alpha and TCR beta, and these carried sample barcodes and UMIs. TCRdb processed the 5' RACE reads anew with MiXCR; each CDR3 protein has one entry. The table has roughly 320,000 distinct CDR3 sequences, approximately 27% seen once. The sample holds a few counts of this clonotype. Its antigen is unknown. This TCR derives from an adult woman who had mild COVID-19 (a few samples of this study predate the infection). Cell type and time point are not known. Sequencing was carried out using PBMCs or a T cell subset sorted from them (not recorded which).

In DNA, the CDR3 is TGCGCCAGCAGCCAAGGATCGGGTACGCAGTATTTT. Its translation: CASSQGSGTQYF. The V and J genes are TRBV4-3 and TRBJ2-3, with no clear D. The CDR3 spans 12 residues. Germline CDR1 is LGHNA and CDR2 is YSLEER. Trimming left V 1 base short and J 8 bases short, with 7 bases between.